This TCR beta chain came from a study of shared clonotypes between healthy human individuals. Study overall: Donors were a couple of women and a few men aged 18 to 49.

CD45RO+ cells plus CCR7-negative CD45RA+ TemRA cells formed CD8 memory. Turning to this clone: What it recognizes is unknown.

Here immunoSEQ multiplex PCR was the method, and the copy in TCRdb shows in-frame clones only, minus some. This table has approximately 95,000 clones, roughly 69% appearing once. The CDR3 length is 16 residues. Points from the study as a whole: Sample collection involved blood only; tissue repertoires are likely different. On the whole, naive subsets had larger estimated richness than memory subsets had.

Material: memory CD8+ T cells sorted from blood. The subset here: CD45RO+ cells pooled with CCR7-negative TemRA cells. This chain joins TRBV21-1 and TRBJ2-7. TRBV21-1 is deemed a pseudogene. The receptor was derived from a man aged 30 to 45 in good health. The CDR3, as DNA: TGTGCCAGCAGCAAAAAGGCGGAGACGAACAGCTACGAGCAGTACTTC. Its translation is CASSKKAETNSYEQYF.